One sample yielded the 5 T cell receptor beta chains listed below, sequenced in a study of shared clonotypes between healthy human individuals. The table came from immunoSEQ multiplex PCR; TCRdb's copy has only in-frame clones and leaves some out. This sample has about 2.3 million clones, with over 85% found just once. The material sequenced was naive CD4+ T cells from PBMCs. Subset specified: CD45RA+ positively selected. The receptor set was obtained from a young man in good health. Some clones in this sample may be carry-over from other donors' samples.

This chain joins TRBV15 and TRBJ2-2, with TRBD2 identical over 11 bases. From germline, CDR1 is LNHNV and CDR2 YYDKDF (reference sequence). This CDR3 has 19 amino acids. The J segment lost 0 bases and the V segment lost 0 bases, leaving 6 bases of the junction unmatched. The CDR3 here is CATSRELLAGDSNTGELFF. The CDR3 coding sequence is TGTGCCACCAGCAGAGAACTACTAGCGGGAGACTCGAACACCGGGGAGCTGTTTTTT.

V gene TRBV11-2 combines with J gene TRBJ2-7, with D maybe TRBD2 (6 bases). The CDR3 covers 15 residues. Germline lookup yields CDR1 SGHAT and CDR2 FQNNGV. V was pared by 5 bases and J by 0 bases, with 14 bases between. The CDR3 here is CASSATEGSSYEQYF. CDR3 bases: TGTGCCAGCAGCGCCACGGAGGGCTCCTCCTACGAGCAGTACTTC.

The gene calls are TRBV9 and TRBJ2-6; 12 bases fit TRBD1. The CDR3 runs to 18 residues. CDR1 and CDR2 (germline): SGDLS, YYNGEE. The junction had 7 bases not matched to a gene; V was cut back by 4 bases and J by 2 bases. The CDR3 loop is CASSPTGTGGAGANVLTF. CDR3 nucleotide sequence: TGTGCCAGCAGCCCAACTGGGACAGGGGGCGCTGGGGCCAACGTCCTGACTTTC.

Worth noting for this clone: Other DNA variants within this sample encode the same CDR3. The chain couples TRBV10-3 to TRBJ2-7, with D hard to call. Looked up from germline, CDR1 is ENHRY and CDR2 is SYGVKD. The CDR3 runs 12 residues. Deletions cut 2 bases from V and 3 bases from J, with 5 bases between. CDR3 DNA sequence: TGTGCCATCAGTGAGGGCAGCTACGAGCAGTACTTC. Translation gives CAISEGSYEQYF.

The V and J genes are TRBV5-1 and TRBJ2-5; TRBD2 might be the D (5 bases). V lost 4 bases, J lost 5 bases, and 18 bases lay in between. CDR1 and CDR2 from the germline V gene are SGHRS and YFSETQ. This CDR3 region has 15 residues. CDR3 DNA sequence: TGCGCCAGCAGCCCCAGACTGACCGGGGTGGAGACCCAGTACTTC. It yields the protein CASSPRLTGVETQYF.